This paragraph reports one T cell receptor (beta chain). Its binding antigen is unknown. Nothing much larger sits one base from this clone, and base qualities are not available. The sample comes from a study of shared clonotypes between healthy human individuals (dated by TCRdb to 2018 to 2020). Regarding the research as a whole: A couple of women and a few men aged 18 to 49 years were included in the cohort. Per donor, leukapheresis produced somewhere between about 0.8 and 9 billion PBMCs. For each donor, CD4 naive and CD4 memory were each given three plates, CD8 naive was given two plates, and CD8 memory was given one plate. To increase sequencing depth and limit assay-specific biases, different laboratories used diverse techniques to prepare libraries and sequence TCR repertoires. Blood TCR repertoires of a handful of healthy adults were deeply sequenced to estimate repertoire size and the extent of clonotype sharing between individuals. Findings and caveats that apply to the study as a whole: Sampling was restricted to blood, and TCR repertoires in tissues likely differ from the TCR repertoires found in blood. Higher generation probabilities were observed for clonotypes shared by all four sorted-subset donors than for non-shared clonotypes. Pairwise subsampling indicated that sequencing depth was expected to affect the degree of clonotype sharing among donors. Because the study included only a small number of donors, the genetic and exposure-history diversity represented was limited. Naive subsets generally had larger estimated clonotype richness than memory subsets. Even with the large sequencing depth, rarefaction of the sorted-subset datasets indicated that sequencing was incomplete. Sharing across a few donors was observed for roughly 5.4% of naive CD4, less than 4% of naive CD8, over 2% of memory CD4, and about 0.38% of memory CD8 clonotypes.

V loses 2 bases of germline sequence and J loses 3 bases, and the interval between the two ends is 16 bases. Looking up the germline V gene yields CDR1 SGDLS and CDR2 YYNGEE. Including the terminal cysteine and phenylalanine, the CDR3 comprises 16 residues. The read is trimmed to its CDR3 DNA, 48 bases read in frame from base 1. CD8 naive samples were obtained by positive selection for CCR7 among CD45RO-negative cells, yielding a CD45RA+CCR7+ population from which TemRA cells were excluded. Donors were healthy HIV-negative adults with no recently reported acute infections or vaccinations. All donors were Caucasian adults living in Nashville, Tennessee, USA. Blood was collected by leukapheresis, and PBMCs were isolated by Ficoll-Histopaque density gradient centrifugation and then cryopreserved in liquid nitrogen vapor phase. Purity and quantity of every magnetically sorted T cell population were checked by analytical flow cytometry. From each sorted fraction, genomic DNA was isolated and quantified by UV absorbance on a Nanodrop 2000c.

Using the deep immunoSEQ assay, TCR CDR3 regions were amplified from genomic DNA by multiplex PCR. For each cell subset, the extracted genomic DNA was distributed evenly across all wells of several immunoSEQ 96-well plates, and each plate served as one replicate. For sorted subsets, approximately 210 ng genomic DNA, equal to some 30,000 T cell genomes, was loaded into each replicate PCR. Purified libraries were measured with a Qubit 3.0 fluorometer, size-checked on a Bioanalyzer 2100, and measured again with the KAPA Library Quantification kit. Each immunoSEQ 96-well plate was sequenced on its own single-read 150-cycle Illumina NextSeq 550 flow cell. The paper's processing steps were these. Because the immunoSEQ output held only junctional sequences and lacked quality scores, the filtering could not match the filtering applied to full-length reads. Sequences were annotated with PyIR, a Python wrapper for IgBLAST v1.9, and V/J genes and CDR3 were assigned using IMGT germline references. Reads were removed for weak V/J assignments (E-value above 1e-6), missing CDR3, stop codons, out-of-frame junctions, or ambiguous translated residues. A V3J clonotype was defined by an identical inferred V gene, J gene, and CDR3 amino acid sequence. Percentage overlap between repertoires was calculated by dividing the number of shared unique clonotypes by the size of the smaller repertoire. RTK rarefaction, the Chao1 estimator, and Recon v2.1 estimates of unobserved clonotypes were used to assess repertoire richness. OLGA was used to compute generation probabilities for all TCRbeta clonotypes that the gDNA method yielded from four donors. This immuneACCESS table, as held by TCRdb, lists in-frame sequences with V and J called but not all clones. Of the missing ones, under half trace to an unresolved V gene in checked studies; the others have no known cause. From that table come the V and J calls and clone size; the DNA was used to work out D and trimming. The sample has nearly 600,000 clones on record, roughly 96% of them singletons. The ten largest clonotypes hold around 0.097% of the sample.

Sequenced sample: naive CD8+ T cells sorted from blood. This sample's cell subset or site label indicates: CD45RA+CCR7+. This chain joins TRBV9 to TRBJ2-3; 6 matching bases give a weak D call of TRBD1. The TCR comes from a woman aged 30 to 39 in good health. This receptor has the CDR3 CASSVGLTGRTDTQYF. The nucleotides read TGTGCCAGCAGCGTCGGATTGACAGGAAGGACAGATACGCAGTATTTT.